This is a list of T cell receptor beta chains from one sample in a study of blood T cell repertoires in COVID-19. Clones were sequenced by immunoSEQ multiplex PCR, and TCRdb holds only the in-frame ones, with some missing. The sample consists of approximately 170,000 clones, less than 85% of them appearing once. Material for sequencing was peripheral blood. These receptor sequences come from an elderly woman with active or convalescent COVID-19. CDR3s include the opening cysteine and the closing phenylalanine or tryptophan. The D gene is left open where the match is weak. Not every row has a clone size; where given, it reads once, few, many or a size class.

cdr3_length: 15
j_call: TRBJ1-4
v_call: TRBV19
clone_size: .
d_call: TRBD1
cdr3_nt: TGTGCCAGTAGTACCCGGACAGGGGCGGGAGAAAAACTGTTTTTT
cdr3_aa: CASSTRTGAGEKLFF

cdr3_length: 16
j_call: TRBJ2-4
v_call: TRBV7-2
clone_size: .
d_call: .
cdr3_nt: TGTGCCAGCAGCGAAACCCCGGGGTTGGTCCCTGACATTCAGTACTTC
cdr3_aa: CASSETPGLVPDIQYF

cdr3_length: 13
j_call: TRBJ1-1
v_call: TRBV12-3/TRBV12-4
clone_size: .
d_call: .
cdr3_nt: TGTGCCAGCACATCGGCGGCGAACACTGAAGCTTTCTTT
cdr3_aa: CASTSAANTEAFF

cdr3_length: 15
j_call: TRBJ1-5
v_call: TRBV4-1
clone_size: .
d_call: .
cdr3_nt: TGCGCCAGCAGCCAAGGGCGGAGTAGCAATCAGCCCCAGCATTTT
cdr3_aa: CASSQGRSSNQPQHF

cdr3_length: 16
j_call: TRBJ1-5
v_call: TRBV4-1
clone_size: few
d_call: .
cdr3_nt: TGCGCCAGCAGCCCGTATGCGGCACTTAGCAATCAGCCCCAGCATTTT
cdr3_aa: CASSPYAALSNQPQHF

cdr3_length: 16
j_call: TRBJ1-6
v_call: TRBV3-1/TRBV3-2
clone_size: .
d_call: TRBD1
cdr3_nt: TGTGCCAGCAGCAACTGGACAGGGGGCTTGAATTCACCCCTCCACTTT
cdr3_aa: CASSNWTGGLNSPLHF

cdr3_length: 18
j_call: TRBJ2-2
v_call: TRBV18
clone_size: .
d_call: TRBD1
cdr3_nt: TGTGCCAGCTCACCATCGTCGCGAGGGACAGCCAACACCGGGGAGCTGTTTTTT
cdr3_aa: CASSPSSRGTANTGELFF

cdr3_length: 16
j_call: TRBJ2-7
v_call: TRBV7-7
clone_size: .
d_call: .
cdr3_nt: TGTGCCAGCAGCTTATCCCCGGCAGGGCCTTCGTACGAGCAGTACTTC
cdr3_aa: CASSLSPAGPSYEQYF

cdr3_length: 14
j_call: TRBJ2-1
v_call: TRBV19
clone_size: once
d_call: TRBD1
cdr3_nt: TGTGCCAGTAGCGACAGGGGGCATACGAATGAGCAGTTCTTC
cdr3_aa: CASSDRGHTNEQFF

cdr3_length: 13
j_call: TRBJ1-1
v_call: TRBV29-1
clone_size: .
d_call: .
cdr3_nt: TGCAGCGGGAAAACAGGGCTGGGGACTGAAGCTTTCTTT
cdr3_aa: CSGKTGLGTEAFF

cdr3_length: 13
j_call: TRBJ1-2
v_call: TRBV7-3
clone_size: .
d_call: TRBD1
cdr3_nt: TGTGCCAGCAGCTTACAGGGGGGCTATGGCTACACCTTC
cdr3_aa: CASSLQGGYGYTF

cdr3_length: 13
j_call: TRBJ2-7
v_call: TRBV3-1/TRBV3-2
clone_size: .
d_call: .
cdr3_nt: TGTGCCAGCAGCCAAGATTTGGGGGCCGGGCAGTACTTC
cdr3_aa: CASSQDLGAGQYF

cdr3_length: 14
j_call: TRBJ1-1
v_call: TRBV28
clone_size: .
d_call: .
cdr3_nt: TGTGCCAGCAGTCTGATTAGAGAGAACACTGAAGCTTTCTTT
cdr3_aa: CASSLIRENTEAFF

cdr3_length: 13
j_call: TRBJ2-7
v_call: TRBV19
clone_size: .
d_call: .
cdr3_nt: TGTGCCAGTAGTATTACGGTGCTCTACGAGCAGTACTTC
cdr3_aa: CASSITVLYEQYF

cdr3_length: 17
j_call: TRBJ2-1
v_call: TRBV19
clone_size: .
d_call: TRBD2
cdr3_nt: TGTGCCAGTACCCCCGGGACTAGCGGGAGTTCGGGTAATGAGCAGTTCTTC
cdr3_aa: CASTPGTSGSSGNEQFF

cdr3_length: 13
j_call: TRBJ1-1
v_call: TRBV11-3
clone_size: .
d_call: .
cdr3_nt: TGTGCCAGCAGCTTACGGCAGGCCACTGAAGCTTTCTTT
cdr3_aa: CASSLRQATEAFF

cdr3_length: 14
j_call: TRBJ1-1
v_call: TRBV9
clone_size: .
d_call: TRBD1
cdr3_nt: TGTGCCAGCAGCGTAGGACAGGGGGTCACTGAAGCTTTCTTT
cdr3_aa: CASSVGQGVTEAFF